This T cell receptor beta chain was identified during a study of blood T cell repertoires in COVID-19. The overall study: PBMCs, B-cell-depleted T cells, or T cells provided the cDNA or gDNA that made up the material.

Authors' processing steps: Reference gene primer amplification yielded estimated nucleated cell counts. Sequencing used immunoSEQ multiplex PCR; TCRdb keeps in-frame clones, though not all of them. That table supplies the V and J calls and clone size; D and trimming were determined from the DNA. Of about 300,000 clones listed, 70% to 90% are singletons. Germline V gene lookup returns CDR1 KGHSH and CDR2 LQKENI. The CDR3 covers 13 residues. V was shortened by 8 bases and J by 8 bases, with 18 bases between the two germline ends. The receptor was derived from a woman aged 30 to 39 with COVID-19, enrolled during active disease. Sequences were obtained from peripheral blood. The V gene is TRBV18, the J gene TRBJ1-1; D is unclear. CDR3 sequence: CASLPPGAGEAFF. For the CDR3, the DNA is TGTGCCAGCCTACCCCCCGGCGCCGGGGAAGCTTTCTTT.